This TCR beta chain originates from a study of spatial heterogeneity in lung cancer. The wider study: TCR transcript abundance in tumor regions was strongly correlated with the T cell module score obtained from matched bulk RNA-seq. Study-level findings and limits: Tumoral mutation counts were tracked by counts of expanded intratumoral alpha and beta TCRs. The estimate shows that only about 7.7% of tumor T cells were covered for alpha and 13% for beta chains.

This CDR3 region has 15 residues. CDR1 is MNHEY, CDR2 SMNVEV, per germline (reference sequence). V dropped 0 bases and J dropped 3 bases, with 12 bases sitting between them. Sample time point: sample taken at primary tumor resection. A total of approximately 69 untreated early-stage non-small cell lung cancer patients served as donors. The study sequenced unsorted whole RNA from tumor, nontumor lung or frozen PBMC. Remarks on this clonotype: Its specificity is not known.

Via MiXCR, TCRdb re-called the 5' RACE reads, giving one row per CDR3 protein. The profile shows about 3,000 distinct CDR3 sequences, 17% of them singletons. This sequence was found in a male donor with early-stage non-small cell lung cancer. Sequences were derived from lung tumor tissue, sampled at surgery. The chain employs TRBV27 and TRBJ2-7, with D uncertain. The CDR3 region has the DNA TGTGCCAGCAGTTTATCGTCCCTCAGAAACTACGAGCAGTACTTC. Translated, it gives CASSLSSLRNYEQYF.